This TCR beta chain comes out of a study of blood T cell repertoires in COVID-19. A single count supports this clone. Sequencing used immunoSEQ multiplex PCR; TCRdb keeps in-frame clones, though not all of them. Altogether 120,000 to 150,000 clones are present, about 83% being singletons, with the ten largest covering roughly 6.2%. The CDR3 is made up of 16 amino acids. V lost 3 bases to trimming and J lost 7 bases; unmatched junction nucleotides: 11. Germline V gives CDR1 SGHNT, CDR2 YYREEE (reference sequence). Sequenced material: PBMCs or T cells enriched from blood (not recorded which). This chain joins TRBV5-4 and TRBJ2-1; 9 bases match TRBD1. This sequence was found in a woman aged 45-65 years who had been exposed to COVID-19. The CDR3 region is CASSSFRQGGANEQFF. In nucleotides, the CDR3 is TGTGCCAGCAGCTCCTTCCGACAGGGGGGAGCTAATGAGCAGTTCTTC.